This TCR beta chain was retrieved from a study of metastatic and nonmetastatic thyroid tumors. In the study overall: Blood and tumor or nodule tissue repertoires from malignant and benign thyroid patients were compared. Study outcomes and limitations: Patients with malignant thyroid tumors reportedly had significantly higher TCR beta diversity than those with benign nodules, in blood and tumor.

Authors' data handling: Clinicopathological groups of papillary thyroid cancer showed CDR3 differences that were used to build a distant-metastasis classifier. TCRdb reassembled clones from the PCR reads with MiXCR. It is TCRdb's table, rather than the study itself, that gives the V and J calls and clone size. The table has some 30,000 clones, about 19% seen once. The entire patient cohort was treatment-naive prior to thyroid surgery. In its sample, this clone was seen many times. Its cognate antigen is unknown. V gave up 5 bases and J gave up 3 bases; unmatched junction bases: 10. Germline values: CDR1 SEHNR, CDR2 FQNEAQ (reference sequence). The CDR3 is 17 residues long.

Sequencing was done on a sample of blood. The J gene is TRBJ1-6, the V gene TRBV7-9, with TRBD1 matching over 7 bases. This TCR was recovered from a female donor with papillary thyroid cancer or a benign thyroid nodule (not recorded which). Some clones in this sample may be carry-over from other donors' samples. The CDR3 DNA is TGTGCCAGCAGCCATTCTAATAGGGACAGCTATAATTCACCCCTCCACTTT. It specifies CASSHSNRDSYNSPLHF.